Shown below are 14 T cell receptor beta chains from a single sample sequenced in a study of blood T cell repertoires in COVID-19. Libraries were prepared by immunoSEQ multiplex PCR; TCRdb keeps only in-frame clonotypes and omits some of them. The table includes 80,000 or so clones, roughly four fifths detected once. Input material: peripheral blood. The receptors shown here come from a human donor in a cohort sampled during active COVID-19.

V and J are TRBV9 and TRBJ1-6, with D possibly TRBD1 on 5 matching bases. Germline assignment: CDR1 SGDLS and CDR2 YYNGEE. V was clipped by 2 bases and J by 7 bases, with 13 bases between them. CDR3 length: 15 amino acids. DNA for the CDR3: TGTGCCAGCAGCGTGGGGCCGCAGCCGAATTCACCCCTCCACTTT. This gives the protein CASSVGPQPNSPLHF.

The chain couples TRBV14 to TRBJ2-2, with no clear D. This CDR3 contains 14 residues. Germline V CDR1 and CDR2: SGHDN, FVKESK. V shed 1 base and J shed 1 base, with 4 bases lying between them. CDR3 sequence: CASSQVWNTGELFF. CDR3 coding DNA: TGTGCCAGCAGCCAAGTCTGGAACACCGGGGAGCTGTTTTTT.

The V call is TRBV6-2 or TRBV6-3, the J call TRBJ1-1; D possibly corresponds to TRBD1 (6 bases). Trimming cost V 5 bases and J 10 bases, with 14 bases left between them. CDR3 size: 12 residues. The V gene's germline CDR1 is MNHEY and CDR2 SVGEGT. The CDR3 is CASSDGHRAAFF. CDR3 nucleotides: TGTGCCAGCAGTGACGGCCACAGGGCAGCTTTCTTT.

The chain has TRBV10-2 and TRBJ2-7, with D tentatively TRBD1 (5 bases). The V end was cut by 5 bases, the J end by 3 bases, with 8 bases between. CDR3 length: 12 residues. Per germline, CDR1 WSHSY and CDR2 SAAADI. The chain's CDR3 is CASSQGDYEQYF. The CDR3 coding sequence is TGCGCCAGCAGTCAGGGTGACTACGAGCAGTACTTC.

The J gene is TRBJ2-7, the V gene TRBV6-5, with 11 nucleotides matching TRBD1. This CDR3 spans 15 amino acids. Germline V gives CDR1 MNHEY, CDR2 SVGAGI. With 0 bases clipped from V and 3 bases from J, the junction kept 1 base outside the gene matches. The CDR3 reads CASSYSGTGGYEQYF. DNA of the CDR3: TGTGCCAGCAGTTACTCCGGGACAGGGGGCTACGAGCAGTACTTC.

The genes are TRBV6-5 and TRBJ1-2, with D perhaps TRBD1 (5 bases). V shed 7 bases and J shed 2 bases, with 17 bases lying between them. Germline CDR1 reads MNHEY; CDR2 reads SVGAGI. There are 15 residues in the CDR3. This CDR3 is CASTYVGGRNYGYTF. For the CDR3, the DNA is TGTGCCAGCACCTACGTGGGGGGGAGGAACTATGGCTACACCTTC.

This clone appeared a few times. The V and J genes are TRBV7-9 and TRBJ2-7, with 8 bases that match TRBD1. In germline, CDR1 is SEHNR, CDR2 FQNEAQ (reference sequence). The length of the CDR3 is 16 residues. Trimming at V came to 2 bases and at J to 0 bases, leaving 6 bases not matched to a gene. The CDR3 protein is CASSLPGQDYSYEQYF. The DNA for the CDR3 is TGTGCCAGCAGCTTACCGGGACAGGATTACTCCTACGAGCAGTACTTC.

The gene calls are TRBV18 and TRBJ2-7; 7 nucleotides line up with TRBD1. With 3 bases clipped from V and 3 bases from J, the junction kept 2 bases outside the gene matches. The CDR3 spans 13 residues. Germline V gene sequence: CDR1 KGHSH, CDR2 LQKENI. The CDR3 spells CASSPDRNYEQYF. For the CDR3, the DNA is TGTGCCAGCTCACCGGACAGGAACTACGAGCAGTACTTC.

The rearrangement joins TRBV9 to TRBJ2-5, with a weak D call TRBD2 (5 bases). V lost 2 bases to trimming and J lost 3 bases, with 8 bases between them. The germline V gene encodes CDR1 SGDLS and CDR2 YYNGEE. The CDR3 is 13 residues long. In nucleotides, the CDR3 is TGTGCCAGCAGCGTCAGGACTGAAGAGACCCAGTACTTC. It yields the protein CASSVRTEETQYF.

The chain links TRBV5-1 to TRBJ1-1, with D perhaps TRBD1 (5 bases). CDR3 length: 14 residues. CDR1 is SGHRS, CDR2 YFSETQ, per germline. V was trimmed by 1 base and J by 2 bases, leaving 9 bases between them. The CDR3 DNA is TGCGCCAGCAGCTTGTCGGGGGTTAACACTGAAGCTTTCTTT. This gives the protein CASSLSGVNTEAFF.

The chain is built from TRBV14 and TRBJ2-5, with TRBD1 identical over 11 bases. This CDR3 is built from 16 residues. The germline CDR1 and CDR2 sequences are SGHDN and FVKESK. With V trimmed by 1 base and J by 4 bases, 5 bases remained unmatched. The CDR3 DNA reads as TGTGCCAGCAGCCAAGTGAGGACAGGGGGCCGAGAGACCCAGTACTTC. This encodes CASSQVRTGGRETQYF. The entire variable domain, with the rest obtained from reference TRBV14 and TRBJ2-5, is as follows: EAGVTQFPSHSVIEKGQTVTLRCDPISGHDNLYWYRRVMGKEIKFLLHFVKESKQDESGMPNNRFLAERTGGTYSTLKVQPAELEDSGVYFCASSQVRTGGRETQYFGPGTRLLVL.

The CDR3 DNA reads TGTGCCAGCAGCTCCAAAGCCAGCGGGATTTCGGAGACCCAGTACTTC. Encoded protein: CASSSKASGISETQYF. V and J are TRBV5-4 and TRBJ2-5, with 7 positions matching TRBD2. Germline V CDR1 and CDR2: SGHNT, YYREEE (reference sequence). Losses at the gene ends were 3 bases for V and 5 bases for J; bases not matched to a gene: 13. The CDR3 runs to 16 residues.

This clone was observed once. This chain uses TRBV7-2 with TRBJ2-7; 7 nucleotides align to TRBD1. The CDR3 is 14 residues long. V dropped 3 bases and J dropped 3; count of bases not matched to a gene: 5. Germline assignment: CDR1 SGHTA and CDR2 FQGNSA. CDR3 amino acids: CASSLAQGYYEQYF. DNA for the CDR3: TGTGCCAGCAGCTTGGCACAGGGGTACTACGAGCAGTACTTC.

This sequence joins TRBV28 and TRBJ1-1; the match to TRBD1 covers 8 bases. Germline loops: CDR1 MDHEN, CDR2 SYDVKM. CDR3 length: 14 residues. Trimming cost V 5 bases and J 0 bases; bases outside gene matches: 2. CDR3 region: CASSTGQVNTEAFF. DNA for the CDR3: TGTGCCAGCAGTACGGGACAGGTGAACACTGAAGCTTTCTTT.